This T cell receptor beta chain comes out of a study of blood T cell repertoires in COVID-19. Method: immunoSEQ multiplex PCR; TCRdb's copy keeps in-frame clones and lacks some. The sample lists roughly 170,000 clones; approximately 87% were seen once. Patients from Seattle were sampled longitudinally, starting during active infection. The V gene's germline CDR1 is SGHTA and CDR2 FQGTGA. Deletions cut 2 bases from V and 4 bases from J, with 15 bases between. This CDR3 is 15 amino acids long. The TCR was taken from a woman in her seventies with COVID-19, enrolled during active disease. The rearrangement uses TRBV7-3 and TRBJ2-7; a possible D gene is TRBD2 (6 bases). Input material: peripheral blood. CDR3 region: CASSLLWNAGYEQYF. The CDR3 nucleotides are TGTGCCAGCAGCTTACTCTGGAACGCGGGGTACGAGCAGTACTTC.